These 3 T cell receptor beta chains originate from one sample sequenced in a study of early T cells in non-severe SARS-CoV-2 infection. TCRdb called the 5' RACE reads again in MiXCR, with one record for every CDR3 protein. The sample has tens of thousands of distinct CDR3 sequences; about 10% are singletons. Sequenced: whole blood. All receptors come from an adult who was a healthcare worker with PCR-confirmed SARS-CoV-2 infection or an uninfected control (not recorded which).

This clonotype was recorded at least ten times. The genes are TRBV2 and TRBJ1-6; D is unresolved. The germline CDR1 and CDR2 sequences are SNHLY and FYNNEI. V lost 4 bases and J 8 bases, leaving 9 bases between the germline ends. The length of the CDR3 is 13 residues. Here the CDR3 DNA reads TGTGCCAGCAGTGGTAGGGTTTATTCACCCCTCCACTTT. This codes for CASSGRVYSPLHF.

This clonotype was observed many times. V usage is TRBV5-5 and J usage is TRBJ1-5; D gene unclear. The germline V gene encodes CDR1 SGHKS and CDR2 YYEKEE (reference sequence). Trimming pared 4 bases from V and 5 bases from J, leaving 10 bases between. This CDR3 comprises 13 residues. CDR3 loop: CASSRTRDQPQHF. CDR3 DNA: TGTGCCAGCAGCCGGACGCGGGATCAGCCCCAGCATTTT.

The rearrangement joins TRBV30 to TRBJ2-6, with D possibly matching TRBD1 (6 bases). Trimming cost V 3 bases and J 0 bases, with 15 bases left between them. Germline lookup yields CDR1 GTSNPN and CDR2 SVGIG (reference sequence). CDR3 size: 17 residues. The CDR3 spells CAWSVSDSSSGANVLTF. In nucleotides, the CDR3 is TGTGCCTGGAGCGTTTCGGACAGCAGCTCTGGGGCCAACGTCCTGACTTTC.